The 27 T cell receptor beta chains in this list originate from one sample, sequenced in a study of blood T cell repertoires in COVID-19. Profiled with immunoSEQ multiplex PCR; TCRdb holds only in-frame clones, not every one. The sample includes a few hundred thousand clones, around 90% seen only once; the top ten take around 9.6%. Specimen: peripheral blood. The receptors shown here come from a woman in her 70s with COVID-19, enrolled during active disease.

The chain carries TRBV27 and TRBJ2-5; a weak D match, TRBD1 (6 bases). This CDR3 is 15 amino acids long. The V gene's germline CDR1 is MNHEY and CDR2 SMNVEV (reference sequence). Trimming shortened V by 2 bases and J by 4 bases, and 14 bases separated the two germline ends. The CDR3 reads CASSLTQGFRETQYF. The CDR3 DNA reads as TGTGCCAGCAGTTTAACACAGGGATTTCGAGAGACCCAGTACTTC.

The genes are TRBV6-4 and TRBJ1-2; D perhaps matches TRBD1 (5 bases). The germline gives CDR1 MRHNA, CDR2 SNTAGT. Trimming pared 3 bases from V and 7 bases from J, leaving 21 bases between. The CDR3 is 16 residues long. This CDR3 is CASSEVPGLPTGGYTF. CDR3 nucleotides: TGTGCCAGCAGTGAAGTGCCGGGACTACCAACTGGTGGCTACACCTTC.

This clone turned up a few times. The identical CDR3 is also encoded by other nucleotide sequences in the sample. The J gene is TRBJ1-5, the V gene TRBV16; D is unclear. CDR1 is KGHSY and CDR2 is FQNENV in the germline V gene. The ends were cut back, 0 bases at V and 2 bases at J, with 5 bases in the middle. This CDR3 contains 14 residues. The CDR3 DNA reads as TGTGCCAGCAGCCAATCAGGAGGCAATCAGCCCCAGCATTTT. Its protein product is CASSQSGGNQPQHF.

V gene TRBV28 combines with J gene TRBJ1-1; 7 bases line up with TRBD1. The CDR3 is made up of 15 amino acids. Germline V CDR1 and CDR2: MDHEN, SYDVKM. J gave up 0 bases and V 5 bases, and 6 bases lay outside the gene matches. The CDR3 spells CASSPPGQLNTEAFF. The CDR3 nucleotides are TGTGCCAGCAGTCCCCCGGGACAGCTGAACACTGAAGCTTTCTTT.

V and J are TRBV5-3 and TRBJ1-2, with D uncertain. TRBV5-3 is labeled an ORF, and its function is uncertain. The V and J ends lost 4 bases and 7 bases respectively, with 20 bases between them. CDR3 length equals 15 residues. CDR3 nucleotides: TGTGCCAGAAGCGCACCGGAGAACGACGCCTCTGGCTACACCTTC. Translating gives CARSAPENDASGYTF.

The chain is built from TRBV30 and TRBJ1-6; 7 bases align to TRBD1. V was clipped by 2 bases and J by 8 bases; unmatched bases: 12. CDR3 size: 16 residues. Germline assignment: CDR1 GTSNPN and CDR2 SVGIG (reference sequence). CDR3 DNA: TGTGCCTGGAGTCTCCCGTCGACAGGGATGGATTCACCCCTCCACTTT. Amino acids: CAWSLPSTGMDSPLHF. The whole variable domain, filled in from reference TRBV30 and TRBJ1-6, reads SQTIHQWPATLVQPVGSPLSLECTVEGTSNPNLYWYRQAAGRGLQLLFYSVGIGQISSEVPQNLSASRPQDRQFILSSKKLLLSDSGFYLCAWSLPSTGMDSPLHFGNGTRLTVT.

The chain is built from TRBV5-1 and TRBJ2-3; 10 bases agree with TRBD1. This CDR3 contains 14 residues. Germline values: CDR1 SGHRS, CDR2 YFSETQ. V trimming: 5 bases; J trimming: 5 bases; junction bases outside the gene matches: 5. The CDR3 DNA follows: TGCGCCAGCAGGACGACAGGGGGCCTAGATACGCAGTATTTT. This translates into CASRTTGGLDTQYF. Drawing the rest from reference TRBV5-1 and TRBJ2-3, the complete variable domain is KAGVTQTPRYLIKTRGQQVTLSCSPISGHRSVSWYQQTPGQGLQFLFEYFSETQRNKGNFPGRFSGRQFSNSRSEMNVSTLELGDSALYLCASRTTGGLDTQYFGPGTRLTVL.

This sequence joins TRBV7-8 and TRBJ1-1, with TRBD1 identical over 8 bases. The CDR3 is 15 residues long. Per the germline V gene, CDR1 is SGHVS and CDR2 is FQNEAQ. J lost 4 bases, V lost 5 bases, and 9 bases had no gene match. CDR3 loop: CASSTQGGRSTEAFF. The DNA of the CDR3 is TGTGCCAGCAGCACACAGGGGGGGAGAAGCACTGAAGCTTTCTTT.

J is TRBJ1-2 and V is TRBV28; the D is unclear. The V end was cut by 2 bases, the J end by 1 base, with 5 bases between. Germline-derived CDR1 and CDR2 are MDHEN and SYDVKM. The CDR3 extends over 13 amino acids. The chain's CDR3 is CASSLRFNYGYTF. Written as DNA, the CDR3 is TGTGCCAGCAGTTTACGGTTTAACTATGGCTACACCTTC.

The chain combines TRBV6-1 with TRBJ1-5, with 9 bases that match TRBD1. Trimming cost V 2 bases and J 5 bases; bases outside gene matches: 10. The germline gives CDR1 MNHNS, CDR2 SASEGT. CDR3 length: 17 amino acids. The CDR3 DNA reads as TGTGCCAGCAGTGAAAAAGGCCGGGACAGGGTGCATCAGCCCCAGCATTTT. Its translation is CASSEKGRDRVHQPQHF.

The V gene is TRBV6-6, the J gene TRBJ2-7; 8 bases line up with TRBD1. This CDR3 comprises 15 residues. Germline CDR1 MNHNY, CDR2 SVGAGI (reference sequence). Trimming removed 6 bases from V and 0 bases from J; junction bases left unmatched: 7. The CDR3 spells CASRADRVASYEQYF. The CDR3 DNA reads TGTGCCAGCAGAGCGGACAGGGTGGCCTCCTACGAGCAGTACTTC.

This chain links TRBV27 with TRBJ1-5; D is unclear. In germline, CDR1 is MNHEY, CDR2 SMNVEV (reference sequence). The CDR3 spans 15 residues. Trimming pared 2 bases from V and 0 bases from J, leaving 8 bases between. In DNA, the CDR3 is TGTGCCAGCAGTTTAACGAGACTTAGCAATCAGCCCCAGCATTTT. It is translated as CASSLTRLSNQPQHF.

V gene TRBV2 combines with J gene TRBJ1-6; D ambiguous. CDR1 is SNHLY and CDR2 is FYNNEI in the germline V gene. V lost 2 bases and J lost 7, with 9 bases in between. The CDR3 has 14 residues. The CDR3 reads CASSEYRSNSPLHF. The CDR3 nucleotides are TGTGCCAGCAGTGAATACAGAAGCAATTCACCCCTCCACTTT.

V gene TRBV28 combines with J gene TRBJ1-6, with D possibly matching TRBD1 (5 bases). The CDR3 length is 14 residues. Trimming removed 6 bases at V and 6 bases at J, with 12 bases between. Germline CDR1 reads MDHEN; CDR2 reads SYDVKM. CDR3 protein: CASRDAGRNSPLHF. CDR3 nucleotides: TGTGCCAGCAGGGATGCGGGGCGTAATTCACCCCTCCACTTT. The whole variable domain, filled in from reference TRBV28 and TRBJ1-6, reads DVKVTQSSRYLVKRTGEKVFLECVQDMDHENMFWYRQDPGLGLRLIYFSYDVKMKEKGDIPEGYSVSREKKERFSLILESASTNQTSMYLCASRDAGRNSPLHFGNGTRLTVT.

This clone was seen ten or more times. CDR3 bases: TGTGCCAGCAGCTTCCGACAGGGATACAATGAGCAGTTCTTC. Translated: CASSFRQGYNEQFF. This chain connects TRBV5-5 to TRBJ2-1; TRBD1 aligns across 7 bases. The germline gives CDR1 SGHKS, CDR2 YYEKEE (reference sequence). The ends lost 2 bases at V and 4 bases at J; junction bases unmatched: 3. This CDR3 spans 14 amino acids.

The chain is built from TRBV20-1 and TRBJ1-5; 7 bases are shared with TRBD1. This CDR3 contains 14 residues. The V segment lost 3 bases and the J segment 5 bases; nucleotides outside the gene matches: 7. Per the germline V gene, CDR1 is DFQATT and CDR2 is SNEGSKA (reference sequence). The CDR3: CSASPQGGYQPQHF. CDR3 sequence (DNA): TGCAGTGCTAGTCCCCAGGGGGGCTATCAGCCCCAGCATTTT.

The chain links TRBV3-1 (or the pseudogene TRBV3-2) to TRBJ1-2; a possible D gene is TRBD1 (5 bases). This CDR3 spans 16 amino acids. V was shortened by 0 bases and J by 7 bases, with 18 bases between the two germline ends. The germline gives CDR1 LGHDT, CDR2 YNNKEL (reference sequence). As DNA, the CDR3 is TGTGCCAGCAGCCAAGAAAATAACAGGCGGTCTTCTGGCTACACCTTC. It encodes CASSQENNRRSSGYTF.

V gene TRBV28 combines with J gene TRBJ2-5, with a tentative D call TRBD2 (5 bases). Per germline, CDR1 MDHEN and CDR2 SYDVKM. The CDR3 has 16 amino acids. V shed 1 base and J shed 2 bases, with 14 bases lying between them. The CDR3, as DNA: TGTGCCAGCAGTTTATTCCGGGGTGAAGGACAAGAGACCCAGTACTTC. It yields the protein CASSLFRGEGQETQYF.

The CDR3 is CASTLGGLAGGETQYF. CDR3 DNA sequence: TGTGCCAGCACTCTGGGGGGACTAGCCGGCGGAGAGACCCAGTACTTC. The chain is built from TRBV28 and TRBJ2-5, with 9 bases identical to TRBD2. This CDR3 spans 16 amino acids. Trimming at V came to 7 bases and at J to 4 bases, leaving 13 bases not matched to a gene. Germline CDR1 reads MDHEN; CDR2 reads SYDVKM.

This clone appeared a few times. This chain uses TRBV7-2 with TRBJ1-1, with TRBD1 identical over 11 bases. Losses at the gene ends were 4 bases for V and 5 bases for J; bases not matched to a gene: 6. The CDR3 sequence is 15 residues long. The germline V gene has CDR1 SGHTA and CDR2 FQGNSA. DNA for the CDR3: TGTGCCAGCAGCTCCTGGACAGGGGGCAGGACTGAAGCTTTCTTT. Amino acid sequence: CASSSWTGGRTEAFF.

V and J are TRBV19 and TRBJ1-5; TRBD1 aligns across 8 bases. J was trimmed by 6 bases and V by 5 bases; bases with no gene match: 15. This CDR3 is 17 amino acids long. Per the germline V gene, CDR1 is LNHDA and CDR2 is SQIVND (reference sequence). CDR3 residues: CASSVNPGQGIGQPQHF. The CDR3 DNA follows: TGTGCCAGTAGTGTAAACCCTGGACAGGGCATCGGTCAGCCCCAGCATTTT.

The rearrangement links TRBV19 to TRBJ2-1, with D maybe TRBD2 (6 bases). The V gene's germline CDR1 is LNHDA and CDR2 SQIVND (reference sequence). This CDR3 is built from 16 residues. V was trimmed by 4 bases and J by 0 bases, leaving 13 bases between them. CDR3 nucleotide sequence: TGTGCCAGTAGTACCTCATTTAGCGGCTCCTACAATGAGCAGTTCTTC. This sequence encodes CASSTSFSGSYNEQFF.

The gene calls are TRBV19 and TRBJ1-2, with 10 nucleotides matching TRBD1. The CDR3 contains 16 residues. J lost 4 bases, V lost 5 bases, and 10 bases had no gene match. Per the germline V gene, CDR1 is LNHDA and CDR2 is SQIVND (reference sequence). The DNA of the CDR3 is TGTGCCAGTAGTCCTCGGACAGGGGGAACGTCCTATGGCTACACCTTC. It yields the protein CASSPRTGGTSYGYTF.

This clone was picked up one time. The same CDR3 also results from other DNA sequences found in this sample. V usage is TRBV5-1 and J usage is TRBJ2-5; 9 bases fit TRBD1. The CDR3 has 14 amino acids. Germline V CDR1 and CDR2: SGHRS, YFSETQ. After removal of 4 bases from V and 2 bases from J, the junction contained 3 bases not matched to a gene. Here the CDR3 DNA reads TGCGCCAGCAGCCCAGGACAGGGGCAAGAGACCCAGTACTTC. Translating it yields CASSPGQGQETQYF.

This clone was detected once. The chain links TRBV10-3 to TRBJ1-5; TRBD1 matches 9 bases. CDR1 is ENHRY and CDR2 is SYGVKD in the germline V gene. The CDR3 sequence is 17 residues long. V dropped 4 bases and J dropped 1; count of bases not matched to a gene: 8. The CDR3 DNA reads TGTGCCATCAGTGCGGATCAACAGGGGGCCAGCAATCAGCCCCAGCATTTT. Translating it yields CAISADQQGASNQPQHF.

The chain recombines TRBV7-2 with TRBJ2-7; TRBD1 agrees at 11 bases. This CDR3 has 16 residues. Germline-derived CDR1 and CDR2 are SGHTA and FQGNSA. Trimming cost V 5 bases and J 2 bases; bases outside gene matches: 8. CDR3 nucleotide sequence: TGTGCCAGCAGCCCGGGACAGGGGGGAGATCCCTACGAGCAGTACTTC. It specifies CASSPGQGGDPYEQYF.

The chain links TRBV7-9 to TRBJ1-5, with 7 bases lining up with TRBD1. CDR3 size: 14 residues. The V and J ends lost 2 bases and 5 bases, in that order; junction bases with no gene match: 3. The V gene's germline CDR1 is SEHNR and CDR2 FQNEAQ (reference sequence). The CDR3 DNA sequence: TGTGCCAGCAGCTTACAGGGGGGAGATCAGCCCCAGCATTTT. Translated: CASSLQGGDQPQHF.